These 2 T cell receptor beta chains came from one sample sequenced in a study of vaccination and CD4 T cells after COVID-19. Treatment defined: 10-day PBMC culture with coronavirus spike peptide pools or control peptides (ViraFEST assay). Oncomine TCR Beta short-read sequencing was applied to DNA from cultured CD4+ T cells. MiXCR was run by TCRdb on the PCR reads, yielding one entry per CDR3 protein. The sample records fewer than 20,000 distinct CDR3 sequences, 65% to 80% being singletons. No antigen has been identified for these receptors. The sample taken for sequencing was CD4+ T cells from blood, cultured in vitro. The source of these receptors is a human donor who had recovered from COVID-19.

This chain joins TRBV7-2 and TRBJ1-1, with D unresolved. Germline V gene lookup returns CDR1 SGHTA and CDR2 FQGNSA. The V gene lost 2 bases and the J gene lost 4 bases, with 5 bases spanning the gap. The CDR3 has 12 amino acids. The CDR3 sequence: CASSLRITEAFF. The CDR3 coding sequence is TGTGCCAGCAGCTTACGTATCACTGAAGCTTTCTTT.

The CDR3 nucleotides are TGTGCCACCTACGGACAGGGGGCGCGTCGGTATGGCTACACCTTC. Amino acids: CATYGQGARRYGYTF. The gene calls are TRBV6-1 and TRBJ1-2, with TRBD1 identical over 11 bases. Germline trimming cut 10 bases from V and 5 bases from J; bases unmatched to any gene: 12. This CDR3 is 15 amino acids long. Germline V gives CDR1 MNHNS, CDR2 SASEGT.